Described below is a single T cell receptor beta chain sequence and its context. The data are from a study of blood T cell repertoires in COVID-19. Across the study: Nucleic acid was either cDNA or gDNA, and it came from T cells, B-cell-depleted T cells, or PBMCs.

The CDR3 runs to 14 residues. The ends were cut back, 2 bases at V and 1 base at J, with 8 bases in the middle. Germline CDR1 and CDR2: MNHEY and SVGEGT. Under the authors' procedure: The authors estimated nucleated cell counts from reference gene primer amplification. The table came from immunoSEQ multiplex PCR; TCRdb's copy has only in-frame clones and leaves some out. V, J and clone size are those of that table, while D and trimming were read from the DNA. Of 130,000 to 150,000 clones in the sample, 75% to 85% were seen once. V usage is TRBV6-2 or TRBV6-3 and J usage is TRBJ1-2; D remains unclear. The receptor comes from a human donor with acute or convalescent COVID-19. The donor label of this sample is uncertain. The sequenced sample was peripheral blood. CDR3 DNA: TGTGCCAGCAGTTACAAGAGGTTTAACTATGGCTACACCTTC. It is translated as CASSYKRFNYGYTF.